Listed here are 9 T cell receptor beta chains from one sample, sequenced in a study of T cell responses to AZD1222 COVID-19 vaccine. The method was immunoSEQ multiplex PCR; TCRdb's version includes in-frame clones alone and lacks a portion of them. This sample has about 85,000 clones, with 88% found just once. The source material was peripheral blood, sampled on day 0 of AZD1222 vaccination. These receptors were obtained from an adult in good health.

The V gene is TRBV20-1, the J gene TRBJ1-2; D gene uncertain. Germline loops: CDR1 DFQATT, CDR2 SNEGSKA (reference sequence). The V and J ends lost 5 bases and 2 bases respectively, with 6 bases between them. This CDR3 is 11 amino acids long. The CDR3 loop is CSAAGNYGYTF. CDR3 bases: TGCAGTGCTGCTGGGAACTATGGCTACACCTTC.

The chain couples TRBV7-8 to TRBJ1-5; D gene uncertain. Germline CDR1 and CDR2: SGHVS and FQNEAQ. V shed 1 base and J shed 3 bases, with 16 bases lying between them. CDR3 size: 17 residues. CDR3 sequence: CASSLGVTRLTNQPQHF. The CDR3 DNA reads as TGTGCCAGCAGCTTAGGTGTTACACGATTAACCAATCAGCCCCAGCATTTT.

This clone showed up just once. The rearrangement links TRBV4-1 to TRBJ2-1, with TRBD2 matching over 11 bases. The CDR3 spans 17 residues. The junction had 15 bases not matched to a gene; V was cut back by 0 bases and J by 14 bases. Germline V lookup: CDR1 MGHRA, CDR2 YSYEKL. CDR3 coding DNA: TGCGCCAGCAGCCAAGAGCGTGGGCTAGCGGGAGGCCGAGCTGAGTTCTTC. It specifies CASSQERGLAGGRAEFF.

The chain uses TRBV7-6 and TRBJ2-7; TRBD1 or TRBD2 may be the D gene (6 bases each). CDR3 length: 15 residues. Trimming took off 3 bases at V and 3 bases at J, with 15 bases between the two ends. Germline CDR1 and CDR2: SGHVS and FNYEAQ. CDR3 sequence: CASSFGGTNDYEQYF. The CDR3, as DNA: TGTGCCAGCAGCTTCGGAGGGACAAACGACTACGAGCAGTACTTC.

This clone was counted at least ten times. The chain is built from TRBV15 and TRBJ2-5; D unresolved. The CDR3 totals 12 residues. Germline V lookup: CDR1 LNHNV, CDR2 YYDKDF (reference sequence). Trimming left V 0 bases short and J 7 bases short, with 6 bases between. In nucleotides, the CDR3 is TGTGCCACCAGCAGAGACAGGAGGACCCAGTACTTC. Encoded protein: CATSRDRRTQYF.

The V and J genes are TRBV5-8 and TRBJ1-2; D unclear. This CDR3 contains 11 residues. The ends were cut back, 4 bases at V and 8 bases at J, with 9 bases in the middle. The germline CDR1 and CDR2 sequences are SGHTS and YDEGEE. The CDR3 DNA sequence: TGTGCCAGCAGCCAGGTTGTGGGCTACACCTTC. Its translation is CASSQVVGYTF. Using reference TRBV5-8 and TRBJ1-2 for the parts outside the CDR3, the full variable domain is EAGVTQSPTHLIKTRGQQATLRCSPISGHTSVYWYQQALGLGLQFLLWYDEGEERNRGNFPPRFSGRQFPNYSSELNVNALELEDSALYLCASSQVVGYTFGSGTRLTVV.

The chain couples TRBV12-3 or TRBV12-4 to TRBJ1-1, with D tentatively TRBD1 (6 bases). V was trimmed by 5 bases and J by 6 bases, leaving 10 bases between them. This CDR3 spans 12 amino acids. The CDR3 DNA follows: TGTGCCAGCAGTGCTACAGGGTCTGAAGCTTTCTTT. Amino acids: CASSATGSEAFF.

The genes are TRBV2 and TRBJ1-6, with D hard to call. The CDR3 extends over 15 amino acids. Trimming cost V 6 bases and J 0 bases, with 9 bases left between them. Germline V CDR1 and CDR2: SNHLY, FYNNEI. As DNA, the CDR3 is TGTGCCAGCAGGACTCAGAGCTCCTATAATTCACCCCTCCACTTT. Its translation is CASRTQSSYNSPLHF.

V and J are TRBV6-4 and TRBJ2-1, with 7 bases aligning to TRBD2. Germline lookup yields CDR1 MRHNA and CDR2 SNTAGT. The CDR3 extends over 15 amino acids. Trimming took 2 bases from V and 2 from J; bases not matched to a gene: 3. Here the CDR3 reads CASSDASGAYNEQFF. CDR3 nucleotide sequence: TGTGCCAGCAGTGACGCCAGCGGGGCCTACAATGAGCAGTTCTTC.